This is a list of T cell receptor beta chains from one sample in a study of CD8 T cells in ankylosing spondylitis. TCRdb called the 5' RACE reads again in MiXCR, with one record for every CDR3 protein. The table lists hundreds of thousands of distinct CDR3 sequences, about 10% of them singletons. Sequencing used blood, either unsorted or a sorted T cell fraction (not recorded which). All receptors come from a male donor with ankylosing spondylitis. Each CDR3 is given with its conserved first and last residue. The D gene is left open where the match is weak. The size of a clone is reported for some rows only, either as once, few or many, or as a class for expanded clones.

j_call: TRBJ2-2
clone_size: few
v_call: TRBV4-3
d_call: TRBD2
cdr3_aa: CASSQSPGLAPVELFF
cdr3_nt: TGCGCCAGCAGCCAGTCCCCGGGACTAGCTCCTGTGGAGCTGTTTTTT

j_call: TRBJ2-1
clone_size: few
v_call: TRBV5-5
d_call: TRBD2
cdr3_aa: CASSLGTSGSFYNEQFF
cdr3_nt: TGTGCCAGCAGCCTCGGGACTAGCGGGAGTTTTTACAATGAGCAGTTCTTC

j_call: TRBJ2-5
clone_size: few
v_call: TRBV20-1
d_call: TRBD1
cdr3_aa: CSARDPTGAGETQYF
cdr3_nt: TGCAGTGCTAGAGATCCGACAGGGGCGGGGGAGACCCAGTACTTC

j_call: TRBJ2-1
clone_size: few
v_call: TRBV15
d_call: NA
cdr3_aa: CATSRGPGAGLYNEQFF
cdr3_nt: TGTGCCACCAGCAGAGGACCGGGGGCCGGATTGTACAATGAGCAGTTCTTC

j_call: TRBJ1-4
clone_size: few
v_call: TRBV12-3/TRBV12-4
d_call: NA
cdr3_aa: CASSREEEKLFF
cdr3_nt: TGTGCCAGCAGCAGGGAGGAGGAAAAACTGTTTTTT

j_call: TRBJ2-5
clone_size: NA
v_call: TRBV6-1
d_call: TRBD2
cdr3_aa: CASSTYASGRDETQYF
cdr3_nt: TGTGCCAGCAGCACCTACGCTAGCGGGAGGGATGAGACCCAGTACTTC

j_call: TRBJ2-7
clone_size: NA
v_call: TRBV18
d_call: TRBD1
cdr3_aa: CASSPWDRGYNEQYF
cdr3_nt: TGTGCCAGCTCACCATGGGACAGGGGATATAACGAGCAGTACTTC

j_call: TRBJ2-7
clone_size: few
v_call: TRBV12-3/TRBV12-4
d_call: NA
cdr3_aa: CASMKLAGGIYEQYF
cdr3_nt: TGTGCCAGCATGAAACTAGCTGGGGGGATCTACGAGCAGTACTTC

j_call: TRBJ1-2
clone_size: NA
v_call: TRBV12-3/TRBV12-4
d_call: NA
cdr3_aa: CASRKDSPNYGYTF
cdr3_nt: TGTGCCAGCAGAAAGGACAGCCCTAACTATGGCTACACCTTC

j_call: TRBJ2-1
clone_size: few
v_call: TRBV5-1
d_call: TRBD1
cdr3_aa: CASRRGTGSIAYNEQFF
cdr3_nt: TGCGCCAGCAGGAGGGGGACAGGGTCTATCGCCTACAATGAGCAGTTCTTC

j_call: TRBJ2-5
clone_size: few
v_call: TRBV28
d_call: NA
cdr3_aa: CASSSPGDSSHGTQYF
cdr3_nt: TGTGCCAGCAGTTCTCCGGGGGACAGCTCCCATGGGACCCAGTACTTC

j_call: TRBJ1-2
clone_size: NA
v_call: TRBV20-1
d_call: NA
cdr3_aa: CSARVRAGYTF
cdr3_nt: TGCAGTGCTAGAGTACGGGCTGGCTACACCTTC

j_call: TRBJ2-5
clone_size: NA
v_call: TRBV20-1
d_call: TRBD2
cdr3_aa: CSARPAGGSKETQYF
cdr3_nt: TGCAGTGCTCGACCCGCGGGGGGTTCCAAAGAGACCCAGTACTTC

j_call: TRBJ2-7
clone_size: NA
v_call: TRBV20-1
d_call: NA
cdr3_aa: CSARGTALKQYF
cdr3_nt: TGCAGTGCTAGAGGGACAGCTCTAAAGCAGTACTTC

j_call: TRBJ2-3
clone_size: few
v_call: TRBV11-1
d_call: NA
cdr3_aa: CASSSFLDRRADTQYF
cdr3_nt: TGTGCCAGCAGCTCATTCCTGGACAGAAGGGCAGATACGCAGTATTTT

j_call: TRBJ2-7
clone_size: NA
v_call: TRBV6-2/TRBV6-3
d_call: TRBD1
cdr3_aa: CASSYPTGASYEQYF
cdr3_nt: TGTGCCAGCAGTTACCCGACAGGGGCTTCCTACGAGCAGTACTTC

j_call: TRBJ2-7
clone_size: few
v_call: TRBV6-1
d_call: NA
cdr3_aa: CASSEDGRAQGGEQYF
cdr3_nt: TGTGCCAGCAGTGAAGACGGGAGGGCCCAGGGGGGCGAGCAGTACTTC

j_call: TRBJ2-3
clone_size: few
v_call: TRBV2
d_call: NA
cdr3_aa: CASSEGLSDTQYF
cdr3_nt: TGTGCCAGCAGTGAAGGTCTATCAGATACGCAGTATTTT